One sample yielded the 32 T cell receptor beta chains listed below, sequenced in a study of CD8+ T cells in alopecia areata. Following extraction, RNA underwent reverse transcription to cDNA, which served as the sequencing template. This table comes from immunoSEQ multiplex PCR, and its TCRdb copy is limited to in-frame clones, with some not included. The data show some 130,000 clones, 49% seen once. The sequencing here drew on CD8+ T cells sorted from blood, taken at week 0. These receptors were collected from a human donor with alopecia areata.

This sequence joins TRBV14 and TRBJ2-1; 8 nucleotides line up with TRBD1. CDR1 is SGHDN, CDR2 FVKESK, per germline. The CDR3 totals 15 residues. J was trimmed by 2 bases and V by 5 bases; bases with no gene match: 5. The CDR3 region is CASSNRDRTYNEQFF. The DNA of the CDR3 is TGTGCCAGCAGCAACCGGGACAGGACCTACAATGAGCAGTTCTTC.

In this sample, this clone turned up a few times. V is TRBV23-1 and J is TRBJ2-3; D might be TRBD2 (7 bases). TRBV23-1 is labeled an ORF, and its function is uncertain. There are 12 residues in the CDR3. V was clipped by 11 bases and J by 4 bases, with 13 bases between them. The CDR3 is CALRGGADTQYF. The CDR3 DNA reads as TGCGCCCTTAGGGGGGGTGCAGATACGCAGTATTTT.

The chain joins TRBV30 to TRBJ1-1; the D is unclear. The CDR3 has 15 residues. Trimming removed 3 bases from V and 0 bases from J, with 14 bases in between. Germline lookup yields CDR1 GTSNPN and CDR2 SVGIG (reference sequence). As DNA, the CDR3 is TGTGCCTGGAGCGAACCTCTCCATTTGAACACTGAAGCTTTCTTT. Amino acid sequence: CAWSEPLHLNTEAFF.

This clone occurred a few times. The CDR3 sequence: CSVYFGGNYGYTF. The CDR3, as DNA: TGCAGCGTTTACTTTGGGGGGAACTATGGCTACACCTTC. This sequence joins TRBV29-1 and TRBJ1-2; D may be TRBD1 (5 bases). The CDR3 length is 13 residues. In germline, CDR1 is SQVTM, CDR2 ANQGSEA. The V end was cut by 5 bases, the J end by 2 bases, with 12 bases between.

The rearrangement joins TRBV29-1 to TRBJ2-3; 16 bases are shared with TRBD2. CDR1 is SQVTM and CDR2 is ANQGSEA in the germline V gene. V trimming: 4 bases; J trimming: 7 bases; junction bases outside the gene matches: 8. The CDR3 length is 16 residues. DNA for the CDR3: TGCAGCGTTGCGGGACTAGCGGGGGGGTCGGTAAATACGCAGTATTTT. This codes for CSVAGLAGGSVNTQYF.

The chain uses TRBV5-6 and TRBJ1-5, with D perhaps TRBD1 (6 bases). Trimming removed 0 bases from V and 3 bases from J, with 16 bases in between. The CDR3 contains 17 residues. Per the germline V gene, CDR1 is SGHDT and CDR2 is YYEEEE. The CDR3 protein is CASSLVRAGAANQPQHF. CDR3 nucleotides: TGTGCCAGCAGCTTGGTTAGGGCGGGGGCCGCCAATCAGCCCCAGCATTTT.

The rearrangement joins TRBV27 to TRBJ2-2; D is perhaps TRBD1 (6 bases). V gave up 6 bases and J gave up 6 bases, with 11 bases separating them. CDR1 is MNHEY and CDR2 is SMNVEV in the germline V gene (reference sequence). This CDR3 comprises 13 residues. The CDR3 nucleotides are TGTGCCAGCAGCTTACAGGGTCCCGGGGAGCTGTTTTTT. Its translation is CASSLQGPGELFF.

The table lists this clone with a few counts. This chain uses TRBV4-3 with TRBJ2-6, with 12 bases fitting TRBD2. The V gene's germline CDR1 is LGHNA and CDR2 YSLEER. This CDR3 is built from 21 residues. V trimming: 4 bases; J trimming: 1 base; junction bases outside the gene matches: 14. The CDR3 region is CASSRIPGTSGWGSGANVLTF. The CDR3 region has the DNA TGCGCCAGCAGCCGCATCCCCGGGACTAGCGGGTGGGGGTCTGGGGCCAACGTCCTGACTTTC.

V gene TRBV2 combines with J gene TRBJ2-3; no reliable D call. The CDR3 totals 15 residues. The germline V gene encodes CDR1 SNHLY and CDR2 FYNNEI. V lost 7 bases and J lost 0, with 14 bases in between. The chain's CDR3 is CASMGIPTSTDTQYF. The DNA of the CDR3 is TGTGCCAGCATGGGGATTCCAACAAGCACAGATACGCAGTATTTT. The whole variable domain, filled in from reference TRBV2 and TRBJ2-3, reads EPEVTQTPSHQVTQMGQEVILRCVPISNHLYFYWYRQILGQKVEFLVSFYNNEISEKSEIFDDQFSVERPDGSNFTLKIRSTKLEDSAMYFCASMGIPTSTDTQYFGPGTRLTVL.

The rearrangement links TRBV27 to TRBJ2-2; 7 nucleotides align to TRBD2. V gave up 5 bases and J gave up 6 bases; unmatched junction bases: 12. The CDR3 is 16 residues long. Germline values: CDR1 MNHEY, CDR2 SMNVEV (reference sequence). The CDR3 region is CASSPTQRLAAGELFF. Written as DNA, the CDR3 is TGTGCCAGCAGTCCGACCCAACGACTAGCAGCCGGGGAGCTGTTTTTT.

The V and J genes are TRBV2 and TRBJ2-2; D is possibly TRBD1 (6 bases). The V end lost 11 bases, the J end lost 3 bases, and 13 bases lay between the germline ends. The CDR3 covers 13 residues. CDR1 and CDR2 (germline): SNHLY, FYNNEI. In DNA, the CDR3 is TGTGCCTCTCGACAGGCCGACACCGGGGAGCTGTTTTTT. Its translation is CASRQADTGELFF.

The rearrangement joins TRBV15 to TRBJ2-3, with D tentatively TRBD1 (5 bases). V was shortened by 2 bases and J by 2 bases, with 8 bases between the two germline ends. This CDR3 contains 14 residues. CDR1 and CDR2 (germline): LNHNV, YYDKDF (reference sequence). CDR3 DNA: TGTGCCACCAGCAGACAGGGTCTCACAGATACGCAGTATTTT. Protein sequence: CATSRQGLTDTQYF. Using reference TRBV15 and TRBJ2-3 for the parts outside the CDR3, the full variable domain is DAMVIQNPRYQVTQFGKPVTLSCSQTLNHNVMYWYQQKSSQAPKLLFHYYDKDFNNEADTPDNFQSRRPNTSFCFLDIRSPGLGDTAMYLCATSRQGLTDTQYFGPGTRLTVL.

At least ten counts were recorded for this clone. The chain is built from TRBV7-9 and TRBJ2-4, with D perhaps matching TRBD2 (5 bases). Looked up from germline, CDR1 is SEHNR and CDR2 is FQNEAQ (reference sequence). The ends were cut back, 4 bases at V and 5 bases at J, with 15 bases in the middle. This CDR3 region has 15 residues. The CDR3 protein is CASSSPGLEENIQYF. The CDR3 nucleotides are TGTGCCAGCAGCTCCCCAGGCCTGGAGGAAAACATTCAGTACTTC.

The rearrangement uses TRBV13 and TRBJ2-7; D possibly matches TRBD1 or TRBD2 (5 bases each). Germline CDR1 is PRHDT and CDR2 is FYEKMQ (reference sequence). V gave up 5 bases and J gave up 5 bases, with 16 bases separating them. The CDR3 runs 14 residues. In DNA form, the CDR3 reads TGTGCCAGCAGCGTACAGGAGGTTCGCCACGAGCAGTACTTC. Encoded protein: CASSVQEVRHEQYF.

In this sample, this clone turned up a few times. The V and J genes are TRBV4-3 and TRBJ1-2; TRBD1 aligns across 8 bases. The germline gives CDR1 LGHNA, CDR2 YSLEER. V gave up 0 bases and J gave up 7 bases; unmatched junction bases: 13. The CDR3 has 17 residues. The CDR3 is CASSQDRSGGASVGYTF. The CDR3 nucleotides are TGCGCCAGCAGCCAAGATAGGTCAGGGGGCGCTTCGGTTGGCTACACCTTC.

Only a few counts were recorded for this clone. The V and J genes are TRBV5-1 and TRBJ2-5; weak D call: TRBD1 (6 bases). Trimming left V 0 bases short and J 2 bases short, with 11 bases between. Germline CDR1 and CDR2: SGHRS and YFSETQ. The CDR3 contains 15 residues. In DNA, the CDR3 is TGCGCCAGCAGCTTGGGGACAGCTAAACAAGAGACCCAGTACTTC. It codes for CASSLGTAKQETQYF.

This clone was observed a handful of times. The chain joins TRBV19 to TRBJ1-6; D is uncertain. The V gene's germline CDR1 is LNHDA and CDR2 SQIVND (reference sequence). The V end was cut by 9 bases, the J end by 7 bases, with 10 bases between. This CDR3 has 12 amino acids. In DNA, the CDR3 is TGTGCCAGCCGAAGAGGGAATTCACCCCTCCACTTT. Translation gives CASRRGNSPLHF.

The chain has TRBV5-1 and TRBJ2-7, with D uncertain. Germline V gives CDR1 SGHRS, CDR2 YFSETQ. The ends were cut back, 0 bases at V and 6 bases at J, with 10 bases in the middle. The CDR3 extends over 13 amino acids. The CDR3 nucleotides are TGCGCCAGCAGCTTGGCAGGCGAACCCGAGCAGTACTTC. This encodes CASSLAGEPEQYF.

This clone was observed a few times. The chain uses TRBV7-3 and TRBJ1-6; D unclear. The CDR3 length is 16 residues. V lost 2 bases and J 7 bases, leaving 15 bases between the germline ends. CDR1 and CDR2 (germline): SGHTA, FQGTGA. The CDR3 bases are TGTGCCAGCAGCTTAGGTGCTGCAGGACCGAATTCACCCCTCCACTTT. Translation: CASSLGAAGPNSPLHF.

The gene calls are TRBV19 and TRBJ2-1, with 10 bases matching TRBD2. This CDR3 region has 14 residues. Germline CDR1 and CDR2: LNHDA and SQIVND (reference sequence). V was pared by 3 bases and J by 8 bases, with 4 bases of the junction left unmatched. CDR3 loop: CASSIGTSVDEQFF. Here the CDR3 DNA reads TGTGCCAGTAGTATCGGGACTAGCGTGGATGAGCAGTTCTTC.

This chain joins TRBV29-1 and TRBJ2-7; no firm D call. V lost 0 bases, J lost 0 bases, and 6 bases lay in between. Germline-derived CDR1 and CDR2 are SQVTM and ANQGSEA. The length of the CDR3 is 13 residues. CDR3 coding DNA: TGCAGCGTTGAAGACAGGAGCTCCTACGAGCAGTACTTC. It codes for CSVEDRSSYEQYF.

The J gene is TRBJ1-1, the V gene TRBV5-6; D call uncertain. The CDR3 is 12 amino acids. CDR1 and CDR2 from the germline V gene are SGHDT and YYEEEE. V was pared by 4 bases and J by 6 bases, with 10 bases between. The CDR3 spells CASSPGFAEAFF. The CDR3 DNA sequence: TGTGCCAGCAGCCCCGGGTTCGCTGAAGCTTTCTTT.

This clone was found a few times. J is TRBJ2-1 and V is TRBV12-5, with D unresolved. The CDR3 contains 13 residues. The V gene's germline CDR1 is LGHNT and CDR2 FRNRAP. Trimming pared 0 bases from V and 1 base from J, leaving 1 base between. The CDR3 loop reads CASGLVSYNEQFF. The CDR3 DNA is TGTGCTAGTGGTTTGGTATCCTACAATGAGCAGTTCTTC.

This sequence joins TRBV29-1 and TRBJ2-3, with a weak D call TRBD1 (6 bases). Germline CDR1 is SQVTM and CDR2 is ANQGSEA. The CDR3 runs 15 residues. V lost 4 bases and J 2 bases, leaving 16 bases between the germline ends. CDR3 sequence (DNA): TGCAGCGTTGGGGGTGGACAGAAGAACACAGATACGCAGTATTTT. Translating it yields CSVGGGQKNTDTQYF.

The chain has TRBV5-6 and TRBJ1-5; D is unclear. The CDR3 is made up of 13 amino acids. The V gene lost 1 base and the J gene lost 7 bases, with 9 bases spanning the gap. Looked up from germline, CDR1 is SGHDT and CDR2 is YYEEEE. This CDR3 reads CASSLWGYQPQHF. For the CDR3, the DNA is TGTGCCAGCAGCTTGTGGGGATACCAGCCCCAGCATTTT.

This rearrangement joins TRBV4-2 to TRBJ1-5, with TRBD1 matching over 9 bases. The V and J ends lost 3 bases and 6 bases, in that order; junction bases with no gene match: 6. This CDR3 contains 15 residues. Germline assignment: CDR1 LGHNA and CDR2 YNFKEQ. This chain's CDR3 is CASSHITGGFQPQHF. CDR3 DNA: TGTGCCAGCAGCCATATAACAGGGGGCTTTCAGCCCCAGCATTTT.

This clone was detected a few times. The chain has TRBV7-8 and TRBJ2-1, with TRBD1 identical over 9 bases. The length of the CDR3 is 15 residues. Germline values: CDR1 SGHVS, CDR2 FQNEAQ. Trimming removed 5 bases from V and 6 bases from J; junction bases left unmatched: 8. In nucleotides, the CDR3 is TGTGCCAGCAGCCCTAGACAGGGGGAATTCAATGAGCAGTTCTTC. Translation gives CASSPRQGEFNEQFF. Full variable domain (rest looked up from reference TRBV7-8 and TRBJ2-1): GAGVSQSPRYKVAKRGQDVALRCDPISGHVSLFWYQQALGQGPEFLTYFQNEAQLDKSGLPSDRFFAERPEGSVSTLKIQRTQQEDSAVYLCASSPRQGEFNEQFFGPGTRLTVL.

Written as DNA, the CDR3 is TGTGCCTGGAGTGTTTGGGATGGCTACACCTTC. Translated, it gives CAWSVWDGYTF. The rearrangement uses TRBV30 and TRBJ1-2; D gene unclear. There are 11 residues in the CDR3. The ends were cut back, 0 bases at V and 6 bases at J, with 5 bases in the middle. Germline-derived CDR1 and CDR2 are GTSNPN and SVGIG (reference sequence).

V is TRBV6-5 and J is TRBJ1-5, with D possibly TRBD1 on 6 matching bases. V was shortened by 2 bases and J by 4 bases, with 6 bases between the two germline ends. Germline CDR1 is MNHEY and CDR2 is SVGAGI. The CDR3 runs to 13 residues. The CDR3: CASSYTGNQPQHF. CDR3 sequence (DNA): TGTGCCAGCAGTTACACAGGGAATCAGCCCCAGCATTTT.

V gene TRBV5-5 combines with J gene TRBJ2-7; D may be TRBD1 (6 bases). Germline values: CDR1 SGHKS, CDR2 YYEKEE (reference sequence). The CDR3 totals 12 residues. With 3 bases removed from V and 3 bases from J, the gap between germline ends came to 7 bases. The CDR3 loop is CASSSDSYEQYF. CDR3 bases: TGTGCCAGCAGCTCGGACAGCTACGAGCAGTACTTC. Full variable domain (missing parts from reference TRBV5-5 and TRBJ2-7): DAGVTQSPTHLIKTRGQQVTLRCSPISGHKSVSWYQQVLGQGPQFIFQYYEKEERGRGNFPDRFSARQFPNYSSELNVNALLLGDSALYLCASSSDSYEQYFGPGTRLTVT.

The chain carries TRBV13 and TRBJ2-1; D is unresolved. Germline assignment: CDR1 PRHDT and CDR2 FYEKMQ (reference sequence). Deletions cut 6 bases from V and 8 bases from J, with 11 bases between. The CDR3 spans 12 residues. The CDR3 sequence: CASRDRSDEQFF. The CDR3 nucleotides read TGTGCCAGCAGGGATAGGTCGGATGAGCAGTTCTTC.

The chain joins TRBV28 to TRBJ2-6; D is unresolved. The germline V and J ends were trimmed by 1 base and 0 bases, with 4 bases remaining between them. CDR1 is MDHEN and CDR2 is SYDVKM in the germline V gene. CDR3 length: 15 residues. The DNA for the CDR3 is TGTGCCAGCAGTTTATTCTTCTCTGGGGCCAACGTCCTGACTTTC. This translates into CASSLFFSGANVLTF.